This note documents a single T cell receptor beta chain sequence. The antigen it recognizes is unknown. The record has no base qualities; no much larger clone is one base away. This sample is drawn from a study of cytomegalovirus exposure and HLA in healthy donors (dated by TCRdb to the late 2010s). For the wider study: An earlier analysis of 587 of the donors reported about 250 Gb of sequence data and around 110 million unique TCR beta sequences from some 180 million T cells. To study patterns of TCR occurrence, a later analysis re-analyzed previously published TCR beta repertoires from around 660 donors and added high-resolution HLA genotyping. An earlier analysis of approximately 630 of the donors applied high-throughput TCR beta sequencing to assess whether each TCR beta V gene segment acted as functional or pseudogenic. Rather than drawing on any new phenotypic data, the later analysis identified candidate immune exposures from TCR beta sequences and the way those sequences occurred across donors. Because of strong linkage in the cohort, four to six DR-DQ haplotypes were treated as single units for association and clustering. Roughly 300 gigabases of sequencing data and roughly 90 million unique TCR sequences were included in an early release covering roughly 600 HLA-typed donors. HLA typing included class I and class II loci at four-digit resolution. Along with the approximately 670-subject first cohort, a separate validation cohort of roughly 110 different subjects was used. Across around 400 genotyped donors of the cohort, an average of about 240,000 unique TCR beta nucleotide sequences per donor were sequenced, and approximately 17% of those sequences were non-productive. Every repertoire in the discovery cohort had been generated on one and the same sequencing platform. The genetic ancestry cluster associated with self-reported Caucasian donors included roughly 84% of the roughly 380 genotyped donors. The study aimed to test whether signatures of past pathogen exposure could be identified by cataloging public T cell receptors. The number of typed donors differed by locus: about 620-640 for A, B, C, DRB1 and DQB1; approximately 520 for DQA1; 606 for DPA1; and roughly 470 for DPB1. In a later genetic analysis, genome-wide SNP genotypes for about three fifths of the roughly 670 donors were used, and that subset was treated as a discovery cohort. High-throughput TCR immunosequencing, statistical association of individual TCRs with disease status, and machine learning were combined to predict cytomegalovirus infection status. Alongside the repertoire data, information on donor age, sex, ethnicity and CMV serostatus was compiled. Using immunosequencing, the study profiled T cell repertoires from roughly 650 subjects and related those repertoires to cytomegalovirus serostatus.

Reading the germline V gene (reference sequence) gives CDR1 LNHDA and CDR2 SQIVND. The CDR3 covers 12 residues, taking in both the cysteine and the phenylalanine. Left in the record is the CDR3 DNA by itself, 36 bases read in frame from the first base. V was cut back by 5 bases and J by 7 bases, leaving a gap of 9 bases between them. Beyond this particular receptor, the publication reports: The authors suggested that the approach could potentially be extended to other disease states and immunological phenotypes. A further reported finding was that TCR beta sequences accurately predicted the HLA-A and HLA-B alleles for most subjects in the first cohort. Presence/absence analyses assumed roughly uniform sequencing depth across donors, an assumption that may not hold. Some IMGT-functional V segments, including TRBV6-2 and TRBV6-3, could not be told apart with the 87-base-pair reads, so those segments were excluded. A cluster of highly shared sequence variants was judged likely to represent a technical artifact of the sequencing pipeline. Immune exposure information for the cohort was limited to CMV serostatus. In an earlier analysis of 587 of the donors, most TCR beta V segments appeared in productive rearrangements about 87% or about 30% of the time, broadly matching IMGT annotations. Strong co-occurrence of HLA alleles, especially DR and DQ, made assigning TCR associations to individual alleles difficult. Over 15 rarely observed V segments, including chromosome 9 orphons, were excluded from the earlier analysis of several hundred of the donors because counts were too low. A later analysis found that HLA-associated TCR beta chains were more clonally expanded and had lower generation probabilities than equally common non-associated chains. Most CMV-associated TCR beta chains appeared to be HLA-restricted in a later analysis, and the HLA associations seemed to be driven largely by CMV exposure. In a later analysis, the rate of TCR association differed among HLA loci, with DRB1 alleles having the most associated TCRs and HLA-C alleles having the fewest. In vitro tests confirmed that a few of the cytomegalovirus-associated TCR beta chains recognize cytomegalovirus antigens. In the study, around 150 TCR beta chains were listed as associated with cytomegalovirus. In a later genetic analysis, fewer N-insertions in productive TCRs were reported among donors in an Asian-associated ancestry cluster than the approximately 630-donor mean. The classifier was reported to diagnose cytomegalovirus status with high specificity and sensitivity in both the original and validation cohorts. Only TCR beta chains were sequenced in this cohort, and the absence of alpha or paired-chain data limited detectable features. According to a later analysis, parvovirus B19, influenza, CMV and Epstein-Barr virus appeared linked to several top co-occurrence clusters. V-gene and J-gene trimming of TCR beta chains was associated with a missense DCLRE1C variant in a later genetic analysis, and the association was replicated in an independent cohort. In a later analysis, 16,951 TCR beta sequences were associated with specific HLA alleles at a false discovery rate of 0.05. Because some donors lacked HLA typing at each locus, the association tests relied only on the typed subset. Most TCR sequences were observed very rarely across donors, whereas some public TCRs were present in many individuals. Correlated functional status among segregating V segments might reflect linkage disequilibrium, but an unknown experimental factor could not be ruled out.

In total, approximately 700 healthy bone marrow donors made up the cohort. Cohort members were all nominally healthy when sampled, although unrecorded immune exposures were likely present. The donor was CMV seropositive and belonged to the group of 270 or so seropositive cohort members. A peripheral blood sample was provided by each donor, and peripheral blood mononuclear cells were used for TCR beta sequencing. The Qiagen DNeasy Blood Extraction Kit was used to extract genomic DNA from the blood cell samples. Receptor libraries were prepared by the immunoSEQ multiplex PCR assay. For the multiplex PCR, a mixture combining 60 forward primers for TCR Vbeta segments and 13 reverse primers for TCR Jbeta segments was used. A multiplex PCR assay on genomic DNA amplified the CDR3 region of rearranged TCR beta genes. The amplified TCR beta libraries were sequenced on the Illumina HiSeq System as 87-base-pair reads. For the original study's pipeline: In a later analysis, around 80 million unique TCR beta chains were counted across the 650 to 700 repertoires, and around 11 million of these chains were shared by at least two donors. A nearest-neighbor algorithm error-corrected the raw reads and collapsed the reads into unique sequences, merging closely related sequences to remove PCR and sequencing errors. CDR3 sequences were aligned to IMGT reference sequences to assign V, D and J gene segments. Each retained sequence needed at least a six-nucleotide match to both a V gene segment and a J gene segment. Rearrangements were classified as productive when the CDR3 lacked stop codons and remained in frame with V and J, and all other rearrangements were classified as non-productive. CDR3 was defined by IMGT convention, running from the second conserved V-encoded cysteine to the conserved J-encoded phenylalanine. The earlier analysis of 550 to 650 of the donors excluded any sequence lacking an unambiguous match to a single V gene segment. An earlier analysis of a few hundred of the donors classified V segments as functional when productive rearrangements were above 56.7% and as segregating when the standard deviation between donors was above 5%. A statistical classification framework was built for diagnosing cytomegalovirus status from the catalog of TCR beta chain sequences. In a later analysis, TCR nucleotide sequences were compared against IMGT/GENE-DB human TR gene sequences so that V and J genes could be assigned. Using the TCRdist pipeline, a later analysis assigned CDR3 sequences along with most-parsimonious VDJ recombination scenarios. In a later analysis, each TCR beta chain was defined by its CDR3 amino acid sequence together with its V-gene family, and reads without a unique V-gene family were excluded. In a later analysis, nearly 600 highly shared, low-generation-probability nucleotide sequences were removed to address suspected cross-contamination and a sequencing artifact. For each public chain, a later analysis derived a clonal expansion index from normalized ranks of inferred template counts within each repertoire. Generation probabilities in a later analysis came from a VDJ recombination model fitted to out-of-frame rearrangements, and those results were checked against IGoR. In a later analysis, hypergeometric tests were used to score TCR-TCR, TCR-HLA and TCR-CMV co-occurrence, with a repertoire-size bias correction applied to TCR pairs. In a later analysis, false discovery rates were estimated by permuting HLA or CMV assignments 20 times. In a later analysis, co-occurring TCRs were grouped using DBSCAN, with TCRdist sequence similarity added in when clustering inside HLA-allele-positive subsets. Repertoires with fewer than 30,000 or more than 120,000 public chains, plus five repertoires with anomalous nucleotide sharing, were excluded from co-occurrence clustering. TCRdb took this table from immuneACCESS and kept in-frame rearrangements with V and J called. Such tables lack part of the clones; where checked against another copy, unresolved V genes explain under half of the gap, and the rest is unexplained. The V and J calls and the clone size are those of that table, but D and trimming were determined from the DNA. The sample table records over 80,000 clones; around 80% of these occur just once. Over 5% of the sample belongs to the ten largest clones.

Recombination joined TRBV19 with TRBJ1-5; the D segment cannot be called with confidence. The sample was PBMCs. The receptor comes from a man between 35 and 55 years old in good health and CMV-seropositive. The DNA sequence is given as TGTGCCAGTAGTCTCCAGGCGCAGCCCCAGCATTTT. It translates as CASSLQAQPQHF.